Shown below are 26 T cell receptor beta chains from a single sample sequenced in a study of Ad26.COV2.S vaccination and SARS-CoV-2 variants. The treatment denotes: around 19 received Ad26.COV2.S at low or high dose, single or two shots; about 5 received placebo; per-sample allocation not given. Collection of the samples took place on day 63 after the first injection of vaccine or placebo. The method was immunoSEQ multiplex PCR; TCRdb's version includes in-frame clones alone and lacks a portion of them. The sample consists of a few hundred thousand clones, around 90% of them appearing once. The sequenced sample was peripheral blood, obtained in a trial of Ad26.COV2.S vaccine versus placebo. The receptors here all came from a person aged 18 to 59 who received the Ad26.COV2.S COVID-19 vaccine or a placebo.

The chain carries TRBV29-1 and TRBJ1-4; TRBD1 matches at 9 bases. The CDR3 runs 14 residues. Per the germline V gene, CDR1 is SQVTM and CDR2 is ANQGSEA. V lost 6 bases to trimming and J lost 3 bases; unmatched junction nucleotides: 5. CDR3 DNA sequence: TGCAGCGTCGCACAGGGGGCGGCTAATGAAAAACTGTTTTTT. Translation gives CSVAQGAANEKLFF.

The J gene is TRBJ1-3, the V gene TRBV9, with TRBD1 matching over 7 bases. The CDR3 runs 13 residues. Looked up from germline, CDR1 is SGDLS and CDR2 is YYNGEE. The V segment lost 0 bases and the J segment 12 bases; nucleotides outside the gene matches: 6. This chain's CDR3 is CASSVGGDRFIYF. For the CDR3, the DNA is TGTGCCAGCAGCGTAGGAGGGGACAGATTCATATATTTT.

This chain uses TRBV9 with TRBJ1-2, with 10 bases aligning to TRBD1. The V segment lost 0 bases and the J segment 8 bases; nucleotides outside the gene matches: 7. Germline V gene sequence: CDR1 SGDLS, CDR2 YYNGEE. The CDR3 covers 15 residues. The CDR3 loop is CASSVDYGTGDGYTF. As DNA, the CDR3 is TGTGCCAGCAGCGTAGATTATGGGACAGGGGACGGCTACACCTTC.

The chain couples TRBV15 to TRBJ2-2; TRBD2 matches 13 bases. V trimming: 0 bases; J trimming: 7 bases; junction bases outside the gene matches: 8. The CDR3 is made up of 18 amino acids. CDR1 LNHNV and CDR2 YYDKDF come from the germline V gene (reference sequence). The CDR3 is CATSRDVGLAGVHGELFF. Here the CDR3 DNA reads TGTGCCACCAGCAGAGATGTCGGACTAGCGGGAGTCCACGGGGAGCTGTTTTTT.

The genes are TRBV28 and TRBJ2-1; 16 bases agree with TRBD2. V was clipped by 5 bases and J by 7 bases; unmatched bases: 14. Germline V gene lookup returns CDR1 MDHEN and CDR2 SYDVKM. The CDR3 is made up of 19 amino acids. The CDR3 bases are TGTGCCAGCAGTCCAAAGGGACTAGCGGGAGGGAGAGTGGGGAATGAGCAGTTCTTC. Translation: CASSPKGLAGGRVGNEQFF. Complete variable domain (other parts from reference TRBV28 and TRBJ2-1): DVKVTQSSRYLVKRTGEKVFLECVQDMDHENMFWYRQDPGLGLRLIYFSYDVKMKEKGDIPEGYSVSREKKERFSLILESASTNQTSMYLCASSPKGLAGGRVGNEQFFGPGTRLTVL.

The chain's CDR3 is CARRARAGACSNQPQHF. DNA for the CDR3: TGTGCCAGAAGAGCCAGGGCCGGGGCATGTAGCAATCAGCCCCAGCATTTT. This chain links TRBV5-3 with TRBJ1-5; the D gene is possibly TRBD1 (5 bases). TRBV5-3 is flagged as an ORF with uncertain function. CDR3 length: 17 amino acids. The ends were cut back, 5 bases at V and 0 bases at J, with 18 bases in the middle.

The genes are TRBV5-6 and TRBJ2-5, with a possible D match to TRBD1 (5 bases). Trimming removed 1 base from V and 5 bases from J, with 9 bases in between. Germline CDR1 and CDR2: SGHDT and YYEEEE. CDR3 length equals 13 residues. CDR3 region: CASSLRPGETQYF. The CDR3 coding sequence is TGTGCCAGCAGCTTGCGGCCAGGGGAGACCCAGTACTTC.

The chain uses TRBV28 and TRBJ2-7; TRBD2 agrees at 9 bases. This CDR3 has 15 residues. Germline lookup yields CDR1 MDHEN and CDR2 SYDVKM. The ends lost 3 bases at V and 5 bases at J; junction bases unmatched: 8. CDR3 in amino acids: CASSFWASGTDEQYF. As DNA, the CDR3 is TGTGCCAGCAGTTTTTGGGCTAGCGGGACTGACGAGCAGTACTTC.

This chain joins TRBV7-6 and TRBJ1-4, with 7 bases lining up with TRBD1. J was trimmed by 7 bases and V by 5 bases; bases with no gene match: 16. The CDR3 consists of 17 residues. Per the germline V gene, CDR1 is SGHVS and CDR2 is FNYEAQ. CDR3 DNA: TGTGCCAGCAGCCCCGACTGGGGGTACAGGGGTTCTGAAAAACTGTTTTTT. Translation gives CASSPDWGYRGSEKLFF.

The CDR3 protein is CASSSTGYNEQFF. The CDR3 DNA reads TGTGCCAGCAGTTCTACGGGGTACAATGAGCAGTTCTTC. The chain recombines TRBV12-3 or TRBV12-4 with TRBJ2-1, with D tentatively TRBD2 (5 bases). This CDR3 is built from 13 residues. Between the trimmed V and J ends, which lost 4 bases and 4 bases, there was a span of 8 bases.

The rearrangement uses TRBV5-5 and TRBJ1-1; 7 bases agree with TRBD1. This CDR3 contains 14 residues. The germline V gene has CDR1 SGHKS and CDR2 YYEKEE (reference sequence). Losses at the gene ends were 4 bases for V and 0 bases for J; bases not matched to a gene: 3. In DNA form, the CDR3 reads TGTGCCAGCAGCGCAGGGGGATTGAACACTGAAGCTTTCTTT. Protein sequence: CASSAGGLNTEAFF.

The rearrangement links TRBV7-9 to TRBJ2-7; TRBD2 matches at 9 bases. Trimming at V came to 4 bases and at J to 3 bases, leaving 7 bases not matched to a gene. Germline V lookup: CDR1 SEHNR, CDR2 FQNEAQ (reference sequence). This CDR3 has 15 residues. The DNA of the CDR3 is TGTGCCAGCAGCTCGGCGACTAGCGGATACTACGAGCAGTACTTC. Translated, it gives CASSSATSGYYEQYF.

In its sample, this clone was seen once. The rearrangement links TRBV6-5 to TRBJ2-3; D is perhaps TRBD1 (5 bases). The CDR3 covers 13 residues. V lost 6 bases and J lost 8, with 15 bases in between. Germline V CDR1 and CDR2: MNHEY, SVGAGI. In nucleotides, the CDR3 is TGTGCCAGCAGACAGGAATTGGGAAGTACGCAGTATTTT. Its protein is CASRQELGSTQYF.

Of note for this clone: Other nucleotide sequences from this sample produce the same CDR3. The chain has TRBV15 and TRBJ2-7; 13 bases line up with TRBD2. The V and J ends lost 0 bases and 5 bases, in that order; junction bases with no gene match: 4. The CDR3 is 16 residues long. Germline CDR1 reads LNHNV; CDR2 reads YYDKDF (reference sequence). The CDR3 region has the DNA TGTGCCACCAGCAGAGATAGGGGACTAGCGGGAAACGAGCAGTACTTC. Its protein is CATSRDRGLAGNEQYF.

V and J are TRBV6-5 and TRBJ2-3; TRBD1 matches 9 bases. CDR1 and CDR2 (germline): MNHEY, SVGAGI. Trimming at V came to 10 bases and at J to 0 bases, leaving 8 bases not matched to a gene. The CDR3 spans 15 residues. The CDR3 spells CATATGGPSTDTQYF. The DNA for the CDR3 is TGTGCCACCGCAACAGGGGGCCCAAGCACAGATACGCAGTATTTT.

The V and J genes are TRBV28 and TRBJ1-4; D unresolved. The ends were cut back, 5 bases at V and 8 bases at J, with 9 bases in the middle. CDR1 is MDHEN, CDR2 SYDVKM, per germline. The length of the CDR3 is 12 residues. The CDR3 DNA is TGTGCCAGCAGTCCCGGGTGGGAAAAACTGTTTTTT. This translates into CASSPGWEKLFF.

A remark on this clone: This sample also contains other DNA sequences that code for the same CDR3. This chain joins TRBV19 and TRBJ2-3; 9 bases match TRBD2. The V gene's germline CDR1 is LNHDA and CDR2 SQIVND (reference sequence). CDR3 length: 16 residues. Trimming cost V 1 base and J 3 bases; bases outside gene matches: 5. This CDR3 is CASSIVAGGPTDTQYF. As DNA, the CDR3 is TGTGCCAGTAGTATAGTGGCGGGAGGGCCAACAGATACGCAGTATTTT. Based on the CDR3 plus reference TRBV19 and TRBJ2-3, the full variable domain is DGGITQSPKYLFRKEGQNVTLSCEQNLNHDAMYWYRQDPGQGLRLIYYSQIVNDFQKGDIAEGYSVSREKKESFPLTVTSAQKNPTAFYLCASSIVAGGPTDTQYFGPGTRLTVL.

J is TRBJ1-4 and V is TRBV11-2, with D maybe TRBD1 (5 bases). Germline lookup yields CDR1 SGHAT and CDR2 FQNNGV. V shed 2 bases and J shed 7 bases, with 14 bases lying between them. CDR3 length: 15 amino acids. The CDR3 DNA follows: TGTGCCAGCAGCTTAAATCCCGACAGACCTGAAAAACTGTTTTTT. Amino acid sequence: CASSLNPDRPEKLFF.

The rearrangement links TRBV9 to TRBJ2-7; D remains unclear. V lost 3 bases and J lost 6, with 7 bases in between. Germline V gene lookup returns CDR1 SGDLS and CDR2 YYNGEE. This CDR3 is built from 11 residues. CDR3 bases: TGTGCCAGCAGCGCCAGGACCGAGCAGTACTTC. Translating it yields CASSARTEQYF. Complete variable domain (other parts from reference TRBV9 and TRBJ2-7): DSGVTQTPKHLITATGQRVTLRCSPRSGDLSVYWYQQSLDQGLQFLIQYYNGEERAKGNILERFSAQQFPDLHSELNLSSLELGDSALYFCASSARTEQYFGPGTRLTVT.

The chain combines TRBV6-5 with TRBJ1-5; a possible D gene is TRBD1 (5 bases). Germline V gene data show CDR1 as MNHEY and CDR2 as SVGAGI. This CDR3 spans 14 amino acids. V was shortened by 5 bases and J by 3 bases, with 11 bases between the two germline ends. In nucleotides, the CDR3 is TGTGCCAGCAGTCCAGGGATTGCCAATCAGCCCCAGCATTTT. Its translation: CASSPGIANQPQHF.

CDR3 sequence reads: CASSFGLEFGIAKNIQYF. CDR3 sequence (DNA): TGTGCCAGCAGCTTCGGACTAGAATTTGGTATCGCCAAAAACATTCAGTACTTC. V usage is TRBV5-5 and J usage is TRBJ2-4; 7 bases are a match to TRBD2. Germline CDR1 is SGHKS and CDR2 is YYEKEE (reference sequence). Losses at the gene ends were 2 bases for V and 1 base for J; bases not matched to a gene: 12. The CDR3 consists of 18 residues.

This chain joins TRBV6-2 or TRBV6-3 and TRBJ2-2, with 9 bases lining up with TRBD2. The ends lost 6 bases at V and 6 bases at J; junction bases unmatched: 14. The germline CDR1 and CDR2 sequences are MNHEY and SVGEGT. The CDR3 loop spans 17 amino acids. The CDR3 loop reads CASSPILFSGSSGELFF. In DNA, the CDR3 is TGTGCCAGCAGCCCTATCCTGTTTAGCGGGAGTTCCGGGGAGCTGTTTTTT.

The CDR3 region has the DNA TGCGCCAGCAGCCAAGATTTTTCACAGACAGTTGAGCAGTTCTTC. It specifies CASSQDFSQTVEQFF. The chain combines TRBV4-3 with TRBJ2-1; D perhaps matches TRBD1 (5 bases). CDR3 length: 15 residues. Germline assignment: CDR1 LGHNA and CDR2 YSLEER. V lost 0 bases to trimming and J lost 9 bases, with 15 bases between them.

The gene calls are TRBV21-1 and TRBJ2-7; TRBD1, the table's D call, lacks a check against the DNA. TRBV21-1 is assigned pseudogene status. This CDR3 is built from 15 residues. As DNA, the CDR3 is TGTGCCAGCAGCAAGCCCTGGCAGGGGCTCGACGAGCAGTACTTC. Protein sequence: CASSKPWQGLDEQYF.

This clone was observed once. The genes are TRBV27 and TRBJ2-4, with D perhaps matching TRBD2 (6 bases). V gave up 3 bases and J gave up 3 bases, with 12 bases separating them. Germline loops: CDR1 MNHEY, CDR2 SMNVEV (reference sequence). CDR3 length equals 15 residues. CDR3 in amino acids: CASSLEGTGKNIQYF. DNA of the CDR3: TGTGCCAGCAGTTTGGAGGGAACGGGCAAAAACATTCAGTACTTC.

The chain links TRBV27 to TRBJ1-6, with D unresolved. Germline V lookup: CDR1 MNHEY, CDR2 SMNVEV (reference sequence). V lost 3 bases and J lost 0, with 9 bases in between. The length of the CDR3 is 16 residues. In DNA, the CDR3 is TGTGCCAGCAGTTTGGTCAAGAGCTCCTATAATTCACCCCTCCACTTT. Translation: CASSLVKSSYNSPLHF.